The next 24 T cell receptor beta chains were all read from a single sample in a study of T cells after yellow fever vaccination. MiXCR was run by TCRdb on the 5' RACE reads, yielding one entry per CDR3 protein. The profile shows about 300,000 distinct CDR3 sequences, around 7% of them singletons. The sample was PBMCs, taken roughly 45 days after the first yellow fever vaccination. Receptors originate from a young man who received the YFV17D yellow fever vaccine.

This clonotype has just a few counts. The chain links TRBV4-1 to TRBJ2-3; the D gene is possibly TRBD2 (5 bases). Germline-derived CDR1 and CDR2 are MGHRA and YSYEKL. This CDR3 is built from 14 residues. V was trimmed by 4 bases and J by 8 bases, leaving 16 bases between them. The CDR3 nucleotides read TGCGCCAGCAGCCTACTAGTCGAACTTGGTACGCAGTATTTT. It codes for CASSLLVELGTQYF.

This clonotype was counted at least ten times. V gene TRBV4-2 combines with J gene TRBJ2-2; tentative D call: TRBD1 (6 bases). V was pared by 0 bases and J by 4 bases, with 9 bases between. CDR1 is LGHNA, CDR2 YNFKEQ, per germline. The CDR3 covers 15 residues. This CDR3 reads CASSQDSGVTGELFF. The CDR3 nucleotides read TGTGCCAGCAGCCAAGACTCAGGGGTCACCGGGGAGCTGTTTTTT.

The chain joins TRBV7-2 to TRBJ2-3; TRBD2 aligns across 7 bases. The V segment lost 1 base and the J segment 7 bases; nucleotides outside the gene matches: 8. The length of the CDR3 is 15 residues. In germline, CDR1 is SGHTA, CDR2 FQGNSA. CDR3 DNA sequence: TGTGCCAGCAGCTTAGATGGGGGGGGAAAATATACGCAGTATTTT. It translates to CASSLDGGGKYTQYF.

This chain's CDR3 is CASSPLRGGYSPLHF. The CDR3 region has the DNA TGTGCCAGCAGCCCCCTGAGGGGGGGTTATTCACCCCTCCACTTT. The chain employs TRBV7-8 and TRBJ1-6; D perhaps matches TRBD1 (6 bases). V was trimmed by 5 bases and J by 8 bases, leaving 16 bases between them. The CDR3 loop spans 15 amino acids. The germline V gene has CDR1 SGHVS and CDR2 FQNEAQ.

CDR3 residues: CASSYSRERLSYEQYF. The CDR3 DNA is TGCGCCAGCAGCTACTCTCGTGAGCGGCTCTCCTACGAGCAGTACTTC. V is TRBV4-3 and J is TRBJ2-7; tentatively, D is TRBD2 (5 bases). Trimming shortened V by 5 bases and J by 0 bases, and 17 bases separated the two germline ends. This CDR3 is 16 amino acids long. Germline-derived CDR1 and CDR2 are LGHNA and YSLEER.

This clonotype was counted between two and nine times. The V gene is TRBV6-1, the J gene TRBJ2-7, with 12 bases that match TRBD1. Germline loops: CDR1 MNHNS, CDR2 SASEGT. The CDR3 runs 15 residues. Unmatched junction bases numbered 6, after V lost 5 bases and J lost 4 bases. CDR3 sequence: CASSQGQGARYEQYV. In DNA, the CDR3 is TGTGCCAGCAGTCAGGGACAGGGGGCGCGGTACGAGCAGTACGTC.

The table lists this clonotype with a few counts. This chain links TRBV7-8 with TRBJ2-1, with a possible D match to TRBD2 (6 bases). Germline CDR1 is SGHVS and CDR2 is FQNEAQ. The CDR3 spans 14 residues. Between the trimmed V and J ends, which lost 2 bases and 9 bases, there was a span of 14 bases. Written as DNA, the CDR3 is TGTGCCAGCAGCTTATATGTGGGGGGTGGTGAGCAGTTCTTC. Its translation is CASSLYVGGGEQFF.

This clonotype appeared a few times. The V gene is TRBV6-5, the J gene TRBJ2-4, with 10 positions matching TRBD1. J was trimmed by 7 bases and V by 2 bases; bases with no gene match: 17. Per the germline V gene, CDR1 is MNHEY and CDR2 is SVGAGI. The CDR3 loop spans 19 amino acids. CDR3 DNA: TGTGCCAGCAGTTACCGCGACAGGGGGCGCGGTTGGGGTGACAACATTCAGTACTTC. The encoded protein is CASSYRDRGRGWGDNIQYF.

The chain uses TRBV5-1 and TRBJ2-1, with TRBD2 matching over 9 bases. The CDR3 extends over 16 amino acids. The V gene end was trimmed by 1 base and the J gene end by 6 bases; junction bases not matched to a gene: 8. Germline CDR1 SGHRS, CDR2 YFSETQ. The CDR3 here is CASSLNLRGGSNEQFF. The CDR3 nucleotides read TGCGCCAGCAGCTTGAACCTGCGGGGGGGGAGCAATGAGCAGTTCTTC.

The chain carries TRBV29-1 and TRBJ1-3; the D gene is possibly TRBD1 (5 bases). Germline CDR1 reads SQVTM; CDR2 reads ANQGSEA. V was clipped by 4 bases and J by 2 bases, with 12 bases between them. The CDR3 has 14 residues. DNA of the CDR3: TGCAGCGTTGTTGTACGGGGGGCTGGAAACACCATATATTTT. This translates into CSVVVRGAGNTIYF.

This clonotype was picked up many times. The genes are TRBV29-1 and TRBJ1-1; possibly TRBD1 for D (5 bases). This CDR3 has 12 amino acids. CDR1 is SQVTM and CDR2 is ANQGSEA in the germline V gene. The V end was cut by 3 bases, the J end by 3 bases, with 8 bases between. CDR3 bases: TGCAGCGTTGACAGGGCCTACACTGAAGCTTTCTTT. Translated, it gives CSVDRAYTEAFF.

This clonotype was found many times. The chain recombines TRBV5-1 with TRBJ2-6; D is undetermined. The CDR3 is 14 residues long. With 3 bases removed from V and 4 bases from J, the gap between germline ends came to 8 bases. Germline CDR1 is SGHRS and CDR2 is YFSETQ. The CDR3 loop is CASSWYSGANVLTF. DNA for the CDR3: TGCGCCAGCAGCTGGTACAGCGGGGCCAACGTCCTGACTTTC.

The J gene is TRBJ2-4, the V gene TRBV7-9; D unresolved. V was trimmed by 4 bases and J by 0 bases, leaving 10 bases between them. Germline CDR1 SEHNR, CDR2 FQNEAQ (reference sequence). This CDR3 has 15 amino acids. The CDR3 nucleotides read TGTGCCAGCAGCTCCTCAATACTAGCCAAAAACATTCAGTACTTC. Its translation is CASSSSILAKNIQYF.

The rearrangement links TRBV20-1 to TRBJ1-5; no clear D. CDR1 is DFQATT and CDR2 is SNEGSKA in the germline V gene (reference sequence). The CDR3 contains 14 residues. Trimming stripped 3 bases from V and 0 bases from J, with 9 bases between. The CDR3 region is CSASPGDSNQPQHF. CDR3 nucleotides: TGCAGTGCTAGTCCCGGGGATAGCAATCAGCCCCAGCATTTT.

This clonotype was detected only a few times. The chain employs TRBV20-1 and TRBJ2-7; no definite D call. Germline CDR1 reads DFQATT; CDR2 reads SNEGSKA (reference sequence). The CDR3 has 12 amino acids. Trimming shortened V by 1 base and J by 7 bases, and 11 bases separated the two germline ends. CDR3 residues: CSARGSGWEQYF. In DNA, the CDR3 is TGCAGTGCTAGAGGCTCCGGATGGGAGCAGTACTTC.

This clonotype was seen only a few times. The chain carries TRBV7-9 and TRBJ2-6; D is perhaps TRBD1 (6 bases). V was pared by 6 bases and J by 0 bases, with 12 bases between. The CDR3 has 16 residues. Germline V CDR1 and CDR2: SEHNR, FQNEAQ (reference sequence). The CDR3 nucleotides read TGTGCCAGCAGACGGACAGTATACTCTGGGGCCAACGTCCTGACTTTC. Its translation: CASRRTVYSGANVLTF. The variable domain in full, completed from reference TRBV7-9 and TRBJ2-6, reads DTGVSQNPRHKITKRGQNVTFRCDPISEHNRLYWYRQTLGQGPEFLTYFQNEAQLEKSRLLSDRFSAERPKGSFSTLEIQRTEQGDSAMYLCASRRTVYSGANVLTFGAGSRLTVL.

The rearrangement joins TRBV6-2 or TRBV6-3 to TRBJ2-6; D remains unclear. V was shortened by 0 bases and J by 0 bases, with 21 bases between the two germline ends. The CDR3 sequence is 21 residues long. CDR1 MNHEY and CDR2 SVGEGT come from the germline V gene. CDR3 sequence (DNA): TGTGCCAGCAGTTACTCTTCACCCTCACGCTACAGACCCTCTGGGGCCAACGTCCTGACTTTC. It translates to CASSYSSPSRYRPSGANVLTF.

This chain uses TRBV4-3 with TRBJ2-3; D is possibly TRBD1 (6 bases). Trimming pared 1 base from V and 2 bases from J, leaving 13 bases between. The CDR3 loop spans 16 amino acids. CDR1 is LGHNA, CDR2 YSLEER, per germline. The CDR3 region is CASSQGANRVTDTQYF. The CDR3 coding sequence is TGCGCCAGCAGCCAAGGGGCAAACAGGGTCACAGATACGCAGTATTTT.

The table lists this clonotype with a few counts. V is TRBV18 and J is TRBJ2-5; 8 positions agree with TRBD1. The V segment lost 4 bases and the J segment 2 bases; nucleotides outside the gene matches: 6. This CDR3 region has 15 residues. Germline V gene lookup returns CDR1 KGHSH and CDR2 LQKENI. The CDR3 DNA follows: TGTGCCAGCTCACTGACCTGGACAGGGCAAGAGACCCAGTACTTC. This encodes CASSLTWTGQETQYF.

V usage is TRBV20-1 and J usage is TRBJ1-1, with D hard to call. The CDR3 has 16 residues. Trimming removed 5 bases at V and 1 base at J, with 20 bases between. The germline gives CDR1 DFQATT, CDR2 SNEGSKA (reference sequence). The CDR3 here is CSAPRTGSRRNTEAFF. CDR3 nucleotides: TGCAGTGCTCCGCGAACGGGGTCACGGCGGAACACTGAAGCTTTCTTT.

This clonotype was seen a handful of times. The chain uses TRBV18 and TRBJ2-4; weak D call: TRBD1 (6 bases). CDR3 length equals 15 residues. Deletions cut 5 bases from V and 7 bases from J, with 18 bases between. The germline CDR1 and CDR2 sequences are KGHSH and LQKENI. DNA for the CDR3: TGTGCCAGCTCATCCACCCAGGGGCTCGACAACATTCAGTACTTC. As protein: CASSSTQGLDNIQYF.

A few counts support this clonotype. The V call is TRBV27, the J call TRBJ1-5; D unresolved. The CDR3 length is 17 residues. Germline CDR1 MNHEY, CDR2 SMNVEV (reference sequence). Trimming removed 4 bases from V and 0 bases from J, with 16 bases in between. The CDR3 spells CASSSALGEYSNQPQHF. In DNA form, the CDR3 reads TGTGCCAGCAGTTCCGCCCTCGGGGAATATAGCAATCAGCCCCAGCATTTT.

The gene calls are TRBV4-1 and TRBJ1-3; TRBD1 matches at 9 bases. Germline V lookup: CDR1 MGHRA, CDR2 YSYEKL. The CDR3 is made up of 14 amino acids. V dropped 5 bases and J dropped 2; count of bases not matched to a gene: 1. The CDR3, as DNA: TGCGCCAGCAGCGGGGACAGGGCTGGAAACACCATATATTTT. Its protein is CASSGDRAGNTIYF.

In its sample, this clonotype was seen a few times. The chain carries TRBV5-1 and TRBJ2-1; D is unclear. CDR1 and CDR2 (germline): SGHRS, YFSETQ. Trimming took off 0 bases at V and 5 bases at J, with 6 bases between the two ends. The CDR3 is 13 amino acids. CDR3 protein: CASSLAQDNEQFF. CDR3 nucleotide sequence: TGCGCCAGCAGCTTGGCCCAGGACAATGAGCAGTTCTTC.